The clone carrying this TCR beta chain was detected only once. The data originate from a study of blood T cell repertoires in COVID-19. Authors' methods: Amplification of reference gene primers provided the estimated nucleated cell counts. Clones were read by immunoSEQ multiplex PCR, and TCRdb kept only the in-frame ones, dropping some. D and trimming come from the DNA, and the V and J calls and clone size come from that table. The table records 100,000 or so clones, around 88% of them present only once. Germline V gene data show CDR1 as SGDLS and CDR2 as YYNGEE. This CDR3 contains 16 residues. The V gene lost 3 bases and the J gene lost 0 bases, with 13 bases spanning the gap.

This sequence was found in a man in his fifties or sixties with acute or convalescent COVID-19. The V call is TRBV9, the J call TRBJ2-1; tentative D call: TRBD2 (6 bases). Sequencing was performed on peripheral blood. This chain's CDR3 is CASSAVGGSSYNEQFF. The CDR3 DNA reads TGTGCCAGCAGCGCCGTTGGGGGGAGCTCCTACAATGAGCAGTTCTTC.